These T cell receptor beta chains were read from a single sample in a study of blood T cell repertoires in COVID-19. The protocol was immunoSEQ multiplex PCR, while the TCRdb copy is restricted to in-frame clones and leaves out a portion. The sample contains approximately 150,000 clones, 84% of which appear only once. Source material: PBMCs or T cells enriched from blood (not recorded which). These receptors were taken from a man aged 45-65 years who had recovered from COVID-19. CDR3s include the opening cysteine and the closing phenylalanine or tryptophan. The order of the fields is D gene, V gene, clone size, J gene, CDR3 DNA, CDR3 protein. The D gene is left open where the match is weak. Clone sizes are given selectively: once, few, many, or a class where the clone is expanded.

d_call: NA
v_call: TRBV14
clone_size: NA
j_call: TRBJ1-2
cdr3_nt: TGTGCCAGCAGTCCGAAGGTCCCGGGATTGGCCAGAGAGAGGTACTATGGCTACACCTTC
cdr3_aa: CASSPKVPGLARERYYGYTF

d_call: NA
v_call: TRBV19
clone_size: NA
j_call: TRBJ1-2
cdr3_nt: TGTGCCAGTAGTCCCGAGCGGGACTATGGCTACACCTTC
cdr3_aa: CASSPERDYGYTF

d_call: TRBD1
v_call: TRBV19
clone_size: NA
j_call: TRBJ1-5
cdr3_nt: TGTGCCAGTACCCCGGACAGGGGGTATCAGCCCCAGCATTTT
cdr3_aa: CASTPDRGYQPQHF

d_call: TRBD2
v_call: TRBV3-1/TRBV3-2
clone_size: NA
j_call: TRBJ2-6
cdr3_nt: TGTGCCAGCAGCCAAGATTTACTCGCGGGGGGGAAAAGGTCTGGGGCCAACGTCCTGACTTTC
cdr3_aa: CASSQDLLAGGKRSGANVLTF

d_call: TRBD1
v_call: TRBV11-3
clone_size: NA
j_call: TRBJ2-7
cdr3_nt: TGTGCCAGCAGCCGGACAGGGGCTGGATACGAGCAGTACTTC
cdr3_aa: CASSRTGAGYEQYF

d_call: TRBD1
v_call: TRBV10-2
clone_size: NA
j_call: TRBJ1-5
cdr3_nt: TGCGCCAGCAGTGATTACGGACAGGCTCCACCTGGGCCCCAGCATTTT
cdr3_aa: CASSDYGQAPPGPQHF

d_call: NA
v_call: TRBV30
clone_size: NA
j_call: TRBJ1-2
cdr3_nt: TGTGCCTGGAGAGGGGGACGAGCTAACTATGGCTACACCTTC
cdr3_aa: CAWRGGRANYGYTF

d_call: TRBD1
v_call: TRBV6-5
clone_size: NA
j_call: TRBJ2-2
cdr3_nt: TGTGCCAGCGTTTTTGGGACAGCGAACACCGGGGAGCTGTTTTTT
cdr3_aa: CASVFGTANTGELFF

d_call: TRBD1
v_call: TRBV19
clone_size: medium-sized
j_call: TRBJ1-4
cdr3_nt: TGTGCCAGTTCCCCGGGACAGTATAATGAAAAACTGTTTTTT
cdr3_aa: CASSPGQYNEKLFF

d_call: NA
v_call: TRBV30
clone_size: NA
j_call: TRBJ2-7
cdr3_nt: TGTGCCTGGAGTTCAGACAGTTACGAGCAGTACTTC
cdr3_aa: CAWSSDSYEQYF

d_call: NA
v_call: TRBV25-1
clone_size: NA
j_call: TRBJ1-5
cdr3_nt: TGTGCCAGCAGTGGACAGGGCAATCAGCCCCAGCATTTT
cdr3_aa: CASSGQGNQPQHF

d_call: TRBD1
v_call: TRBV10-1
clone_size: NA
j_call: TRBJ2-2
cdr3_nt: TGCGCCAGCAGTGAGTCGAAGGGCGGGACAGGCAACACCGGGGAGCTGTTTTTT
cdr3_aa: CASSESKGGTGNTGELFF

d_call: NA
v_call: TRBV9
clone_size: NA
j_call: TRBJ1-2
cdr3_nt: TGTGCCAGCAGCGTACTAGAGGTGGCACCTACTAACTATGGCTACACCTTC
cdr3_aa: CASSVLEVAPTNYGYTF

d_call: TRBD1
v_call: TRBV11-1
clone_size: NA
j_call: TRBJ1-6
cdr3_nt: TGTGCCAGCAACAGTAGACAGGGGAGGAATTCACCCCTCCACTTT
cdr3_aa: CASNSRQGRNSPLHF

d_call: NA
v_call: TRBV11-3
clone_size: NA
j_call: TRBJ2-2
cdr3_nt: TGTGCCAGCAGTCCCCTACCCAACACCGGGGAGCTGTTTTTT
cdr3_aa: CASSPLPNTGELFF

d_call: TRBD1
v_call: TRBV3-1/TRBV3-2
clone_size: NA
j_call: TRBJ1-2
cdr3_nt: TGTGCCAGCAGCAGACAGGGGGAACACCGTAACTATGGCTACACCTTC
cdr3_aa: CASSRQGEHRNYGYTF

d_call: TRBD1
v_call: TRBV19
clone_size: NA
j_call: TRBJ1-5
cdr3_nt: TGTGCCAGTAGTATAGGGACAGGGATCAATCAGCCCCAGCATTTT
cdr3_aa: CASSIGTGINQPQHF

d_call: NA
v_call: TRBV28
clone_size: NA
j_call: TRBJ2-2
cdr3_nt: TGTGCCAGCAGTTTCAAGGGGCGGAGGGCCGGGGAGCTGTTTTTT
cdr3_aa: CASSFKGRRAGELFF

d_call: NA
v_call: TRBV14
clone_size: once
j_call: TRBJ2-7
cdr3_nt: TGTGCCAGCAGCCCCGGATGGCGGGGCCCTTACTCCTACGAGCAGTACTTC
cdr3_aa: CASSPGWRGPYSYEQYF

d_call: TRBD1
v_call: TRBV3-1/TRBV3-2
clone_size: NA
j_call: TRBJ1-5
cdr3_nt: TGTGCCAGCAGCCCAGGGGGATCAGCCAGCAATCAGCCCCAGCATTTT
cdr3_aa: CASSPGGSASNQPQHF

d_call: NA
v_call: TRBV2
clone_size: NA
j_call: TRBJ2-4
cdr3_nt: TGTGCCAGCAGTGACCAGGGGGCCAAAAACATTCAGTACTTC
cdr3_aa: CASSDQGAKNIQYF

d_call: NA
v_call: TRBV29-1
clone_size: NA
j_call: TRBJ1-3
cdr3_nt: TGCAGCGTTGTTTGGTCAGGCAAGGGAAACACCATATATTTT
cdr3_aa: CSVVWSGKGNTIYF

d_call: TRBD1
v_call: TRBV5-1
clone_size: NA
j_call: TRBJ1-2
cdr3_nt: TGCGCCAGCAGCAGTGGGACAGGGGATGGCTACACCTTC
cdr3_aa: CASSSGTGDGYTF

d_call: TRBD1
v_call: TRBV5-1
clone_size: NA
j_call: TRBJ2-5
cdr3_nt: TGCGCCAGCTCCCAGGACAGGGCGGGAGAGACCCAGTACTTC
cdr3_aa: CASSQDRAGETQYF

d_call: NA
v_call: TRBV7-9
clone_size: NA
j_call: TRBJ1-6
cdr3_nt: TGTGCCAGCAGTTACAGGGCCCCCCAAGGCTCACCCCTCCACTTT
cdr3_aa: CASSYRAPQGSPLHF

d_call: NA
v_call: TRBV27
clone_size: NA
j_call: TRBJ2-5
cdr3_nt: TGTGCCAGCAAAAGTCAGGGGCGTGAAGAGACCCAGTACTTC
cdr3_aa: CASKSQGREETQYF